Detailed here is one T cell receptor beta chain. Assay used: immunoSEQ multiplex PCR; TCRdb lists only in-frame clones, some missing. Here the sample spans about 280,000 clones, 85% being singletons. These data originate in a study of blood T cell repertoires in COVID-19. Germline assignment: CDR1 KGHSH and CDR2 LQKENI. The V end lost 3 bases, the J end lost 8 bases, and 11 bases lay between the germline ends. The CDR3 loop spans 13 amino acids. The TCR comes from a human donor in a cohort sampled during active COVID-19. Sequencing was carried out using peripheral blood. The gene calls are TRBV18 and TRBJ2-1; tentative D call: TRBD1 (6 bases). The CDR3 DNA reads TGTGCCAGCTCACCTAACACAGGGTATGAGCAGTTCTTC. Translated, it gives CASSPNTGYEQFF.